This T cell receptor (beta chain) was identified in a study of blood T cell repertoires in COVID-19. Looking at the study overall: The origin of the acute and convalescent COVID-19 samples was the United States, Italy and Spain. PBMCs, B-cell-depleted T cells, or T cells were the source of the cDNA or gDNA that made up the material.

In the original processing: For nucleated cells, counts were estimated from reference gene primer amplification. Clones were sequenced by immunoSEQ multiplex PCR, and TCRdb holds only the in-frame ones, with some missing. For V, J and clone size, that table is used; D and trimming come from the DNA. The repertoire has tens of thousands of clones, about 81% of them found once; the top ten carry roughly 14%. Trimming cost V 2 bases and J 2 bases, with 7 bases left between them. CDR1 is SGDLS, CDR2 YYNGEE, per germline. CDR3 length equals 13 residues. Details on this clone: Other DNA sequences in this sample translate to the same CDR3.

This chain links TRBV9 with TRBJ2-5; possibly TRBD1 for D (5 bases). The TCR sequence derives from a human donor with acute or convalescent COVID-19. The donor label of this sample is uncertain. The source material was peripheral blood. The CDR3 here is CASSVTDQETQYF. CDR3 nucleotides: TGTGCCAGCAGCGTGACAGATCAAGAGACCCAGTACTTC. The full variable domain, rest sourced from reference TRBV9 and TRBJ2-5, is DSGVTQTPKHLITATGQRVTLRCSPRSGDLSVYWYQQSLDQGLQFLIQYYNGEERAKGNILERFSAQQFPDLHSELNLSSLELGDSALYFCASSVTDQETQYFGPGTRLLVL.